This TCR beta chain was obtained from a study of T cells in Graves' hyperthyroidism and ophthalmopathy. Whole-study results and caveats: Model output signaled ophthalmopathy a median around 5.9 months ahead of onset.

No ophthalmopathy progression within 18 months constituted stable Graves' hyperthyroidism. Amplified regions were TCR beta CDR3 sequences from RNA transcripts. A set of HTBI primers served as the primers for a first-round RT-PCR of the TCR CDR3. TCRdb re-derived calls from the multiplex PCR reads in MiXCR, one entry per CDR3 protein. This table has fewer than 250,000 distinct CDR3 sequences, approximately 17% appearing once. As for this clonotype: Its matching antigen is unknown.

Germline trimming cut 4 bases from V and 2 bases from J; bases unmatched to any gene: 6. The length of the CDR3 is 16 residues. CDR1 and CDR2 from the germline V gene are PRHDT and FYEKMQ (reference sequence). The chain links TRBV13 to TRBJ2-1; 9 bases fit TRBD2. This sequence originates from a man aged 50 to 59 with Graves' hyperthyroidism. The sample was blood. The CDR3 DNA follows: TGTGCCAGCAGCTCCCAAGCGGGAGGACCCTACAATGAGCAGTTCTTC. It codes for CASSSQAGGPYNEQFF.